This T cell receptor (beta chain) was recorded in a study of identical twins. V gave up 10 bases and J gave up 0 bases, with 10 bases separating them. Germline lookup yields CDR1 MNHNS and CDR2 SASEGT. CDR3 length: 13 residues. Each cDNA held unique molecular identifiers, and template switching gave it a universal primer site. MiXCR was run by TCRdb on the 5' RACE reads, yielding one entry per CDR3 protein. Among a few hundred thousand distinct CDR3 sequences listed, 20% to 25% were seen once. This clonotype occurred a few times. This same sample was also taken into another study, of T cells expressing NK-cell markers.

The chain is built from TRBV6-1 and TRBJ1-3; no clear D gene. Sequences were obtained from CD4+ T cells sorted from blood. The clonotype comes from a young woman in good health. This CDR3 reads CAIQVPSGNTIYF. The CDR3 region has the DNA TGTGCCATCCAGGTACCCTCTGGAAACACCATATATTTT.